The 25 T cell receptor beta chains listed next were all sequenced from one sample in a study of T cells after yellow fever vaccination. From the 5' RACE reads, TCRdb called clonotypes with MiXCR, one entry per CDR3 protein. Among 240,000 or so distinct CDR3 sequences listed, less than 8.5% were seen once. The starting material was CD4+ T cells sorted from PBMCs, obtained 15 days after the yellow fever booster vaccination. Every receptor here comes from a man aged 25 to 40 who received the YFV17D yellow fever vaccine.

This clonotype was counted many times. The chain combines TRBV7-2 with TRBJ2-3, with TRBD2 matching over 15 bases. The CDR3 loop spans 15 amino acids. Germline values: CDR1 SGHTA, CDR2 FQGNSA. After removal of 6 bases from V and 5 bases from J, the junction contained 3 bases not matched to a gene. The CDR3 is CASRPGLAGGDTQYF. CDR3 DNA sequence: TGTGCCAGCAGGCCGGGACTAGCGGGAGGAGATACGCAGTATTTT. The full variable domain, completed using reference TRBV7-2 and TRBJ2-3, is GAGVSQSPSNKVTEKGKDVELRCDPISGHTALYWYRQSLGQGLEFLIYFQGNSAPDKSGLPSDRFSAERTGGSVSTLTIQRTQQEDSAVYLCASRPGLAGGDTQYFGPGTRLTVL.

This clonotype has only a few counts. The chain uses TRBV12-3 or TRBV12-4 and TRBJ1-5; 7 bases are shared with TRBD1. The CDR3 has 16 amino acids. With 6 bases clipped from V and 5 bases from J, the junction kept 13 bases outside the gene matches. The CDR3 coding sequence is TGTGCCAGCAGAGGTAGAGGGACAGATACACATCAGCCCCAGCATTTT. Translated, it gives CASRGRGTDTHQPQHF.

This rearrangement joins TRBV18 to TRBJ1-1, with TRBD1 identical over 12 bases. This CDR3 contains 16 residues. V shed 3 bases, J shed 4 bases, and the junction held 6 bases outside the gene matches. Germline CDR1 and CDR2: KGHSH and LQKENI. CDR3 amino acids: CASSPGTGGSGTEAFF. The DNA for the CDR3 is TGTGCCAGCTCACCTGGGACAGGGGGCTCCGGCACTGAAGCTTTCTTT. The variable domain in full, with the rest retrieved from reference TRBV18 and TRBJ1-1, is NAGVMQNPRHLVRRRGQEARLRCSPMKGHSHVYWYRQLPEEGLKFMVYLQKENIIDESGMPKERFSAEFPKEGPSILRIQQVVRGDSAAYFCASSPGTGGSGTEAFFGQGTRLTVV.

This clonotype was recorded many times. V usage is TRBV7-9 and J usage is TRBJ2-1, with 14 bases identical to TRBD2. The V gene end was trimmed by 1 base and the J gene end by 7 bases; junction bases not matched to a gene: 0. This CDR3 is built from 15 residues. In germline, CDR1 is SEHNR, CDR2 FQNEAQ (reference sequence). CDR3 in DNA: TGTGCCAGCAGCTTAGGGACTAGCGGGAGGAATGAGCAGTTCTTC. Amino acid sequence: CASSLGTSGRNEQFF.

In this sample, this clonotype turned up a few times. This chain connects TRBV20-1 to TRBJ1-1, with no clear D. This CDR3 has 13 amino acids. Germline lookup yields CDR1 DFQATT and CDR2 SNEGSKA (reference sequence). The V end was cut by 6 bases, the J end by 4 bases, with 15 bases between. Here the CDR3 DNA reads TGCAGTGCAAGGGTGCAGGAGAGCACTGAAGCTTTCTTT. It is translated as CSARVQESTEAFF.

This rearrangement joins TRBV7-6 to TRBJ2-1; 13 positions match TRBD2. CDR3 length: 16 residues. Germline V lookup: CDR1 SGHVS, CDR2 FNYEAQ. Trimming cost V 5 bases and J 9 bases; bases outside gene matches: 10. This CDR3 reads CASSPWTSGSRGEQFF. DNA for the CDR3: TGTGCCAGCAGCCCCTGGACTAGCGGGAGTCGGGGTGAGCAGTTCTTC.

Many counts were recorded for this clonotype. The chain's CDR3 is CSASPGENTGELFF. CDR3 bases: TGCAGTGCTAGCCCGGGAGAGAACACCGGGGAGCTGTTTTTT. The chain employs TRBV20-1 and TRBJ2-2, with a possible D match to TRBD2 (6 bases). The CDR3 has 14 residues. The V end was cut by 3 bases, the J end by 1 base, with 9 bases between. Germline V gene data show CDR1 as DFQATT and CDR2 as SNEGSKA (reference sequence).

The V and J genes are TRBV2 and TRBJ2-5, with 11 bases identical to TRBD2. The germline V gene encodes CDR1 SNHLY and CDR2 FYNNEI. The CDR3 has 16 amino acids. J was trimmed by 5 bases and V by 3 bases; bases with no gene match: 8. The CDR3 DNA reads TGTGCCAGCAGTGACGAACTAGCGGGAGTTTTTGAGACCCAGTACTTC. Protein product: CASSDELAGVFETQYF. The whole variable domain, filled in from reference TRBV2 and TRBJ2-5, reads EPEVTQTPSHQVTQMGQEVILRCVPISNHLYFYWYRQILGQKVEFLVSFYNNEISEKSEIFDDQFSVERPDGSNFTLKIRSTKLEDSAMYFCASSDELAGVFETQYFGPGTRLLVL.

As concerns this clonotype: A much larger clone sits a single nucleotide away, making a read error possible. The rearrangement links TRBV12-3 or TRBV12-4 to TRBJ2-1; D uncertain. This CDR3 has 15 residues. Trimming stripped 5 bases from V and 2 bases from J, with 13 bases between. The CDR3 bases are TGTGCCAGCAGTCTTGCTCATTTGGCCTACAATGAGCAGTTCTTC. As protein: CASSLAHLAYNEQFF.

There are many counts of this clonotype. The CDR3 coding sequence is TGTGCCACGCTCGACAGGGATACTAACTATGGCTACACCTTC. Its protein is CATLDRDTNYGYTF. The rearrangement joins TRBV3-1 to TRBJ1-2; 7 bases are shared with TRBD1. Germline V gene data show CDR1 as LGHDT and CDR2 as YNNKEL (reference sequence). The CDR3 is 14 residues long. Trimming took 10 bases from V and 0 from J; bases not matched to a gene: 8.

The V and J genes are TRBV12-3 or TRBV12-4 and TRBJ1-3; D is ambiguous. V was shortened by 2 bases and J by 4 bases, with 9 bases between the two germline ends. There are 14 residues in the CDR3. The CDR3 nucleotides are TGTGCCAGCAGTTTAAGAGGGCCCGGAAACACCATATATTTT. Protein product: CASSLRGPGNTIYF.

This clonotype has only a few counts. The chain carries TRBV7-2 and TRBJ2-1; D is possibly TRBD1 (6 bases). Germline CDR1 and CDR2: SGHTA and FQGNSA. Trimming cost V 4 bases and J 0 bases, with 10 bases left between them. CDR3 size: 15 residues. The CDR3 protein is CASSSPGASYNEQFF. CDR3 DNA sequence: TGTGCCAGCAGCTCACCAGGGGCCTCCTACAATGAGCAGTTCTTC.

This clonotype was detected a few times. The chain employs TRBV19 and TRBJ2-3, with no clear D. CDR3 size: 12 residues. The germline gives CDR1 LNHDA, CDR2 SQIVND (reference sequence). Trimming took off 0 bases at V and 8 bases at J, with 6 bases between the two ends. CDR3: CASSIDRGTQYF. CDR3 in DNA: TGTGCCAGTAGTATAGATCGCGGTACGCAGTATTTT. Full variable domain (outside the CDR3, taken from reference TRBV19 and TRBJ2-3): DGGITQSPKYLFRKEGQNVTLSCEQNLNHDAMYWYRQDPGQGLRLIYYSQIVNDFQKGDIAEGYSVSREKKESFPLTVTSAQKNPTAFYLCASSIDRGTQYFGPGTRLTVL.

This clonotype was detected only a few times. The CDR3 region is CASSLLLAGDEQFF. The CDR3 DNA follows: TGTGCCAGCAGCTTGCTCCTAGCGGGAGATGAGCAGTTCTTC. The V gene is TRBV5-5, the J gene TRBJ2-1; 10 bases fit TRBD2. This CDR3 spans 14 amino acids. J lost 8 bases, V lost 1 base, and 3 bases had no gene match. CDR1 is SGHKS and CDR2 is YYEKEE in the germline V gene (reference sequence). Combining the CDR3 with reference TRBV5-5 and TRBJ2-1 gives the whole variable domain DAGVTQSPTHLIKTRGQQVTLRCSPISGHKSVSWYQQVLGQGPQFIFQYYEKEERGRGNFPDRFSARQFPNYSSELNVNALLLGDSALYLCASSLLLAGDEQFFGPGTRLTVL.

The chain employs TRBV11-1 and TRBJ2-2, with 12 positions matching TRBD2. Germline CDR1 reads SGHAT; CDR2 reads FQDESV (reference sequence). CDR3 size: 18 residues. After removal of 4 bases from V and 3 bases from J, the junction contained 9 bases not matched to a gene. The CDR3 coding sequence is TGTGCCAGCAGCTACAGAATCCGACTAGCGGGAGACACCGGGGAGCTGTTTTTT. Encoded protein: CASSYRIRLAGDTGELFF. The whole variable domain, remainder taken from reference TRBV11-1 and TRBJ2-2, is EAEVAQSPRYKITEKSQAVAFWCDPISGHATLYWYRQILGQGPELLVQFQDESVVDDSQLPKDRFSAERLKGVDSTLKIQPAELGDSAMYLCASSYRIRLAGDTGELFFGEGSRLTVL.

V usage is TRBV7-2 and J usage is TRBJ2-5; TRBD2 aligns across 9 bases. V gave up 2 bases and J gave up 4 bases; unmatched junction bases: 2. This CDR3 region has 14 residues. Germline V gives CDR1 SGHTA, CDR2 FQGNSA. The DNA for the CDR3 is TGTGCCAGCAGCTTACTAGCGGGAATAGAGACCCAGTACTTC. Protein product: CASSLLAGIETQYF.

This clonotype has a handful of counts. V and J are TRBV12-3 or TRBV12-4 and TRBJ2-1; D is undetermined. V lost 5 bases to trimming and J lost 7 bases, with 15 bases between them. This CDR3 spans 14 amino acids. The CDR3 region is CASSPRRTGNEQFF. The CDR3 DNA sequence: TGTGCCAGCAGTCCACGGCGTACTGGGAATGAGCAGTTCTTC.

This clonotype appeared a single time. At one end the junction does not follow the germline gene, possibly because of a read error. The chain has TRBV6-2 or TRBV6-3 and TRBJ2-3; TRBD1 matches at 9 bases. The CDR3 totals 11 residues. CDR1 and CDR2 (germline): MNHEY, SVGEGT. CDR3: CASNQGQGVHF. CDR3 nucleotides: TGTGCCAGCAATCAGGGACAGGGAGTGCATTTT.

The chain recombines TRBV5-1 with TRBJ2-3, with TRBD2 identical over 10 bases. J gave up 5 bases and V 2 bases, and 5 bases lay outside the gene matches. In germline, CDR1 is SGHRS, CDR2 YFSETQ. The CDR3 loop spans 15 amino acids. The CDR3 DNA is TGCGCCAGCAGCTTATCTAGCGGGGGAAGAGATACGCAGTATTTT. This codes for CASSLSSGGRDTQYF.

This chain joins TRBV6-1 and TRBJ2-3; D is possibly TRBD1 (6 bases). Trimming pared 7 bases from V and 2 bases from J, leaving 16 bases between. The V gene's germline CDR1 is MNHNS and CDR2 SASEGT. CDR3 length: 15 amino acids. The DNA of the CDR3 is TGTGCCAGCACAACCGGGACAACTTACACAGATACGCAGTATTTT. Residues: CASTTGTTYTDTQYF.

In this sample, this clonotype turned up many times. The chain employs TRBV20-1 and TRBJ2-5; D gene uncertain. Germline V CDR1 and CDR2: DFQATT, SNEGSKA (reference sequence). This CDR3 spans 12 amino acids. The V end lost 2 bases, the J end lost 7 bases, and 11 bases lay between the germline ends. The CDR3 nucleotides read TGCAGTGCTAGACCTGAGTACGTGACCCAGTACTTC. Translating gives CSARPEYVTQYF.

Only a few counts were recorded for this clonotype. This chain links TRBV29-1 with TRBJ1-1; D is undetermined. The germline CDR1 and CDR2 sequences are SQVTM and ANQGSEA. The CDR3 covers 12 residues. V lost 5 bases to trimming and J lost 6 bases, with 13 bases between them. Here the CDR3 DNA reads TGCAGCGTTTCCATCTCGGGCGCTGAAGCTTTCTTT. Protein sequence: CSVSISGAEAFF.

Only a few counts were recorded for this clonotype. This rearrangement joins TRBV6-2 or TRBV6-3 to TRBJ1-6, with D possibly TRBD1 on 5 matching bases. Germline loops: CDR1 MNHEY, CDR2 SVGEGT. This CDR3 is 17 amino acids long. Trimming shortened V by 7 bases and J by 8 bases, and 24 bases separated the two germline ends. The CDR3 reads CASTLRDSRKFDSPLHF. CDR3 nucleotides: TGTGCCAGCACCCTCCGGGACTCGAGGAAATTTGATTCACCCCTCCACTTT.

The V and J genes are TRBV12-3 or TRBV12-4 and TRBJ1-1; D ambiguous. V lost 7 bases to trimming and J lost 1 base, with 10 bases between them. CDR3 length: 13 amino acids. In nucleotides, the CDR3 is TGTGCCAGCACCTCGAGGTGGAACACTGAAGCTTTCTTT. Translation: CASTSRWNTEAFF.

This clonotype was detected a few times. V gene TRBV28 combines with J gene TRBJ1-3; D gene uncertain. This CDR3 region has 13 residues. Germline CDR1 is MDHEN and CDR2 is SYDVKM. V was trimmed by 4 bases and J by 0 bases, leaving 4 bases between them. The CDR3 here is CASSWDSGNTIYF. The CDR3 DNA follows: TGTGCCAGCAGTTGGGACTCTGGAAACACCATATATTTT.